A single sample gave rise to the 28 T cell receptor beta chains below, sequenced in a study of OX40 agonist ivuxolimab in advanced cancers. TCRdb's table, derived via immunoSEQ multiplex PCR, lists solely in-frame clones and lacks some. The table has around 70,000 clones, about 90% seen once. The sequenced sample was CD4+ or CD8+ T cells sorted from blood, obtained in a trial of the OX40 agonist ivuxolimab. Receptors were obtained from an adult with an advanced solid tumor such as melanoma, head and neck, liver or kidney cancer.

This clone was seen a handful of times. The J gene is TRBJ2-7, the V gene TRBV7-6; 8 bases match TRBD2. This CDR3 comprises 12 residues. Germline assignment: CDR1 SGHVS and CDR2 FNYEAQ. The V and J ends lost 4 bases and 7 bases, in that order; junction bases with no gene match: 3. CDR3 in amino acids: CASSSGGLEQYF. CDR3 DNA sequence: TGTGCCAGCAGCTCGGGAGGGCTTGAGCAGTACTTC. Variable domain in full (rest from reference TRBV7-6 and TRBJ2-7): GAGVSQSPRYKVTKRGQDVALRCDPISGHVSLYWYRQALGQGPEFLTYFNYEAQQDKSGLPNDRFSAERPEGSISTLTIQRTEQRDSAMYRCASSSGGLEQYFGPGTRLTVT.

CDR3 residues: CASGLFLGDGELFF. Written as DNA, the CDR3 is TGTGCTAGTGGTTTGTTCCTTGGGGACGGGGAGCTGTTTTTT. The chain recombines TRBV12-5 with TRBJ2-2; no definite D call. Per germline, CDR1 LGHNT and CDR2 FRNRAP. This CDR3 is built from 14 residues. V lost 2 bases to trimming and J lost 7 bases, with 11 bases between them.

This chain joins TRBV2 and TRBJ2-3, with D perhaps TRBD1 (6 bases). The CDR3 is 13 residues long. V lost 9 bases and J lost 0, with 10 bases in between. Germline CDR1 and CDR2: SNHLY and FYNNEI. CDR3 region: CARQGESTDTQYF. CDR3 sequence (DNA): TGTGCCAGACAGGGAGAGAGCACAGATACGCAGTATTTT.

The rearrangement joins TRBV25-1 to TRBJ2-5; TRBD1 aligns across 10 bases. The junction had 12 bases not matched to a gene; V was cut back by 7 bases and J by 1 base. Germline CDR1 MGHDK, CDR2 SYGVNS. CDR3 length: 17 amino acids. The CDR3 coding sequence is TGTGCCAGCAATAACCCGGGACAGGGGCTCCCCCAAGAGACCCAGTACTTC. This translates into CASNNPGQGLPQETQYF. The whole variable domain, filled in from reference TRBV25-1 and TRBJ2-5, reads EADIYQTPRYLVIGTGKKITLECSQTMGHDKMYWYQQDPGMELHLIHYSYGVNSTEKGDLSSESTVSRIRTEHFPLTLESARPSHTSQYLCASNNPGQGLPQETQYFGPGTRLLVL.

This chain uses TRBV9 with TRBJ2-1, with no clear D. V lost 0 bases and J lost 4, with 14 bases in between. From germline, CDR1 is SGDLS and CDR2 YYNGEE. The CDR3 has 16 residues. Here the CDR3 DNA reads TGTGCCAGCAGCGTAGAATATGGTGGGATTTACAATGAGCAGTTCTTC. It is translated as CASSVEYGGIYNEQFF.

The chain is built from TRBV9 and TRBJ1-1; 7 nucleotides align to TRBD1. Losses at the gene ends were 0 bases for V and 1 base for J; bases not matched to a gene: 0. The CDR3 contains 14 residues. Germline V CDR1 and CDR2: SGDLS, YYNGEE. The CDR3 nucleotides are TGTGCCAGCAGCGTAGAGGGGGCGAACACTGAAGCTTTCTTT. As protein: CASSVEGANTEAFF.

The rearrangement uses TRBV7-2 and TRBJ2-1; D is tentatively TRBD1 or TRBD2 (5 bases each). The CDR3 runs 16 residues. CDR1 SGHTA and CDR2 FQGNSA come from the germline V gene. V gave up 3 bases and J gave up 5 bases, with 17 bases separating them. CDR3 DNA sequence: TGTGCCAGCAGCTTCCTACCGGGACGAACTAACAATGAGCAGTTCTTC. This codes for CASSFLPGRTNNEQFF.

The rearrangement links TRBV5-6 to TRBJ2-7; 12 bases fit TRBD1. This CDR3 region has 14 residues. With 2 bases clipped from V and 6 bases from J, the junction kept 3 bases outside the gene matches. Looked up from germline, CDR1 is SGHDT and CDR2 is YYEEEE. CDR3 amino acids: CASSFGTGGSEQYF. In DNA, the CDR3 is TGTGCCAGCAGCTTTGGGACAGGGGGCAGCGAGCAGTACTTC.

The rearrangement joins TRBV6-1 to TRBJ1-1; 8 positions match TRBD1. The length of the CDR3 is 12 residues. CDR1 is MNHNS and CDR2 is SASEGT in the germline V gene. V was pared by 7 bases and J by 5 bases, with 3 bases of the junction left unmatched. The CDR3 DNA follows: TGTGCCAGCATAACAGGGGGTACTGAAGCTTTCTTT. Its protein is CASITGGTEAFF.

The chain is built from TRBV6-5 and TRBJ2-1; unclear D gene. CDR3 length: 13 residues. Germline V gene data show CDR1 as MNHEY and CDR2 as SVGAGI. The ends were cut back, 7 bases at V and 4 bases at J, with 11 bases in the middle. The CDR3, as DNA: TGTGCCAGCACTAACTCGGGTTACAATGAGCAGTTCTTC. Amino acids: CASTNSGYNEQFF.

V is TRBV12-5 and J is TRBJ2-1, with a possible D match to TRBD1 (5 bases). The CDR3 contains 13 residues. Germline CDR1 and CDR2: LGHNT and FRNRAP. Trimming left V 4 bases short and J 7 bases short, with 11 bases between. The CDR3 sequence is CASGWGQGNEQFF. Here the CDR3 DNA reads TGTGCTAGTGGTTGGGGTCAGGGTAATGAGCAGTTCTTC.

J is TRBJ2-7 and V is TRBV5-6; 9 bases fit TRBD1. J gave up 7 bases and V 3 bases, and 8 bases lay outside the gene matches. The CDR3 extends over 14 amino acids. Looked up from germline, CDR1 is SGHDT and CDR2 is YYEEEE. In nucleotides, the CDR3 is TGTGCCAGCAGCTACGGTGGGACAGGGTTGGAGCAGTACTTC. Its protein is CASSYGGTGLEQYF.

V is TRBV30 and J is TRBJ2-7; D unclear. Trimming pared 0 bases from V and 5 bases from J, leaving 17 bases between. The CDR3 contains 15 residues. Germline V gene data show CDR1 as GTSNPN and CDR2 as SVGIG (reference sequence). The CDR3 coding sequence is TGTGCCTGGAGTGTGGCCCCAGAGATACCCCACGAGCAGTACTTC. The encoded protein is CAWSVAPEIPHEQYF.

This CDR3 is CASSYGGAYYEQYF. The CDR3, as DNA: TGTGCCAGCAGTTACGGGGGGGCGTACTACGAGCAGTACTTC. The gene calls are TRBV6-6 and TRBJ2-7; the D gene is possibly TRBD2 (7 bases). Germline CDR1 MNHNY, CDR2 SVGAGI (reference sequence). The CDR3 spans 14 residues. With 2 bases removed from V and 3 bases from J, the gap between germline ends came to 11 bases.

As concerns this clone: Different DNA sequences within this sample yield the same CDR3. The chain combines TRBV6-5 with TRBJ1-2, with 7 nucleotides matching TRBD1. The CDR3 sequence is 16 residues long. Germline-derived CDR1 and CDR2 are MNHEY and SVGAGI. J lost 4 bases, V lost 4 bases, and 12 bases had no gene match. The CDR3 DNA follows: TGTGCCAGCAGTTTAAGCTGGACAGGCAGTGCCTATGGCTACACCTTC. As protein: CASSLSWTGSAYGYTF.

This clone was found a few times. The genes are TRBV6-1 and TRBJ1-5; a possible D gene is TRBD1 (5 bases). V dropped 7 bases and J dropped 6 bases, with 16 bases sitting between them. Germline assignment: CDR1 MNHNS and CDR2 SASEGT. The CDR3 loop spans 14 amino acids. DNA for the CDR3: TGTGCCAGCAACTTACTCCAGGGTCTTCAGCCCCAGCATTTT. Amino acid sequence: CASNLLQGLQPQHF.

The rearrangement links TRBV7-2 to TRBJ2-7; D is uncertain. V was trimmed by 5 bases and J by 4 bases, leaving 12 bases between them. Germline values: CDR1 SGHTA, CDR2 FQGNSA. This CDR3 contains 13 residues. The CDR3 DNA sequence: TGTGCCAGCAGCCCCGGGTCCATTTACGAGCAGTACTTC. Translating it yields CASSPGSIYEQYF. Together with reference TRBV7-2 and TRBJ2-7, the CDR3 gives the full variable domain: GAGVSQSPSNKVTEKGKDVELRCDPISGHTALYWYRQSLGQGLEFLIYFQGNSAPDKSGLPSDRFSAERTGGSVSTLTIQRTQQEDSAVYLCASSPGSIYEQYFGPGTRLTVT.

The chain recombines TRBV27 with TRBJ1-2; 10 bases fit TRBD1. With V trimmed by 4 bases and J by 4 bases, 15 bases remained unmatched. The CDR3 runs 18 residues. Germline assignment: CDR1 MNHEY and CDR2 SMNVEV (reference sequence). This chain's CDR3 is CASSSMTGGDLFPYGYTF. CDR3 in DNA: TGTGCCAGCAGTTCTATGACAGGGGGCGACCTCTTCCCCTATGGCTACACCTTC.

The chain couples TRBV18 to TRBJ2-5, with 7 bases aligning to TRBD1. J was trimmed by 5 bases and V by 3 bases; bases with no gene match: 12. This CDR3 has 16 residues. The germline V gene has CDR1 KGHSH and CDR2 LQKENI. Here the CDR3 reads CASSPRDSLRRETQYF. The CDR3 region has the DNA TGTGCCAGCTCACCCCGGGACAGCTTGCGGAGGGAGACCCAGTACTTC.

V gene TRBV9 combines with J gene TRBJ2-1; no clear D. V lost 5 bases, J lost 0 bases, and 6 bases lay in between. CDR3 length: 13 amino acids. CDR1 and CDR2 (germline): SGDLS, YYNGEE. CDR3 loop: CASSPFSYNEQFF. The CDR3 region has the DNA TGTGCCAGCAGTCCCTTCTCCTACAATGAGCAGTTCTTC.

The gene calls are TRBV30 and TRBJ1-2, with D unclear. Germline-derived CDR1 and CDR2 are GTSNPN and SVGIG (reference sequence). The V and J ends lost 0 bases and 8 bases respectively, with 13 bases between them. There are 13 residues in the CDR3. In DNA form, the CDR3 reads TGTGCCTGGAGTGTATGGGCCGAGGGAGGCTACACCTTC. It specifies CAWSVWAEGGYTF. Drawing the rest from reference TRBV30 and TRBJ1-2, the complete variable domain is SQTIHQWPATLVQPVGSPLSLECTVEGTSNPNLYWYRQAAGRGLQLLFYSVGIGQISSEVPQNLSASRPQDRQFILSSKKLLLSDSGFYLCAWSVWAEGGYTFGSGTRLTVV.

The chain has TRBV10-2 and TRBJ2-5; D might be TRBD1 (5 bases). The CDR3 has 16 residues. Trimming removed 3 bases from V and 0 bases from J, with 14 bases in between. Germline values: CDR1 WSHSY, CDR2 SAAADI. CDR3 sequence reads: CASSEGARLYQETQYF. CDR3 DNA sequence: TGCGCCAGCAGTGAAGGGGCGCGGTTATACCAAGAGACCCAGTACTTC.

The rearrangement joins TRBV4-1 to TRBJ2-7, with D maybe TRBD1 (5 bases). Trimming removed 1 base at V and 6 bases at J, with 10 bases between. CDR3 length equals 13 residues. The germline V gene encodes CDR1 MGHRA and CDR2 YSYEKL. The CDR3 nucleotides are TGCGCCAGCAGCCAAGGGCAGGGCGGCGAGCAGTACTTC. The encoded protein is CASSQGQGGEQYF.

The V gene is TRBV5-1, the J gene TRBJ2-7; either TRBD1 or TRBD2 may fit D (5 bases each). The ends were cut back, 5 bases at V and 2 bases at J, with 11 bases in the middle. Germline-derived CDR1 and CDR2 are SGHRS and YFSETQ. This CDR3 contains 13 residues. CDR3 in amino acids: CASSWDVAYEQYF. The CDR3 DNA follows: TGCGCCAGCAGTTGGGACGTCGCCTACGAGCAGTACTTC.

This chain links TRBV9 with TRBJ2-3; no definite D call. The CDR3 loop spans 14 amino acids. V dropped 0 bases and J dropped 0 bases, with 5 bases sitting between them. Germline V gene sequence: CDR1 SGDLS, CDR2 YYNGEE. The CDR3 reads CASSVGTSTDTQYF. The CDR3 nucleotides are TGTGCCAGCAGCGTAGGAACTAGCACAGATACGCAGTATTTT.

The chain joins TRBV11-2 to TRBJ1-5; no definite D call. The V end lost 5 bases, the J end lost 9 bases, and 8 bases lay between the germline ends. The length of the CDR3 is 11 residues. In germline, CDR1 is SGHAT, CDR2 FQNNGV. CDR3 DNA: TGTGCCAGCAGCCGGCGGGTGCCCCAGCATTTT. Translating gives CASSRRVPQHF.

This chain links TRBV27 with TRBJ2-3, with no clear D. The germline gives CDR1 MNHEY, CDR2 SMNVEV (reference sequence). V shed 1 base and J shed 5 bases, with 10 bases lying between them. CDR3 length: 14 residues. The CDR3 DNA reads TGTGCCAGCAGTTTATTCCCTCACCAAGATACGCAGTATTTT. This sequence encodes CASSLFPHQDTQYF.

This rearrangement joins TRBV19 to TRBJ2-1, with TRBD2 as a possible D gene (5 bases). V was shortened by 5 bases and J by 3 bases, with 23 bases between the two germline ends. The CDR3 has 18 amino acids. Germline CDR1 and CDR2: LNHDA and SQIVND (reference sequence). In DNA, the CDR3 is TGTGCCAGTAGTTTTCTGTTAGTAGGCCCGGGGATCTACAATGAGCAGTTCTTC. Protein product: CASSFLLVGPGIYNEQFF.